Each of the 18 T cell receptor beta chains below was sequenced from the same sample in a study of blood T cell repertoires in COVID-19. The table came from immunoSEQ multiplex PCR; TCRdb's copy has only in-frame clones and leaves some out. The sample has some 82,000 clones, 90% to 95% seen once. Source material: peripheral blood. The receptors shown here come from a woman in her forties or fifties in a cohort sampled during active COVID-19.

The genes are TRBV5-1 and TRBJ2-1; TRBD2 aligns across 16 bases. The germline V gene encodes CDR1 SGHRS and CDR2 YFSETQ. CDR3 length equals 17 residues. With 4 bases clipped from V and 7 bases from J, the junction kept 8 bases outside the gene matches. CDR3 amino acids: CASSPGLAGGPDNEQFF. The DNA for the CDR3 is TGCGCCAGCAGCCCGGGACTAGCGGGAGGGCCGGATAATGAGCAGTTCTTC.

This chain uses TRBV11-2 with TRBJ2-2; TRBD1 matches at 9 bases. CDR1 is SGHAT, CDR2 FQNNGV, per germline. The CDR3 is 15 residues long. V lost 5 bases to trimming and J lost 1 base; unmatched junction nucleotides: 2. CDR3: CASSLDRGNTGELFF. CDR3 DNA sequence: TGTGCCAGCAGCCTGGACAGGGGGAACACCGGGGAGCTGTTTTTT. The whole variable domain, filled in from reference TRBV11-2 and TRBJ2-2, reads EAGVAQSPRYKIIEKRQSVAFWCNPISGHATLYWYQQILGQGPKLLIQFQNNGVVDDSQLPKDRFSAERLKGVDSTLKIQPAKLEDSAVYLCASSLDRGNTGELFFGEGSRLTVL.

The chain joins TRBV6-5 to TRBJ2-5, with D perhaps TRBD2 (5 bases). Trimming stripped 1 base from V and 2 bases from J, with 8 bases between. The CDR3 is made up of 14 amino acids. CDR1 and CDR2 from the germline V gene are MNHEY and SVGAGI. The CDR3 loop reads CASSYFGGQETQYF. The CDR3 nucleotides read TGTGCCAGCAGTTACTTTGGCGGGCAAGAGACCCAGTACTTC.

The chain links TRBV25-1 to TRBJ1-2, with TRBD1 identical over 8 bases. Germline trimming cut 4 bases from V and 2 bases from J; bases unmatched to any gene: 6. Germline CDR1 reads MGHDK; CDR2 reads SYGVNS. This CDR3 comprises 15 residues. The chain's CDR3 is CASSGRQGTNYGYTF. The CDR3 DNA reads as TGTGCCAGCAGTGGTCGACAGGGGACCAACTATGGCTACACCTTC.

This rearrangement joins TRBV30 to TRBJ2-1, with a weak D call TRBD2 (5 bases). V lost 2 bases and J lost 0, with 8 bases in between. This CDR3 region has 14 residues. Germline V gene lookup returns CDR1 GTSNPN and CDR2 SVGIG (reference sequence). This CDR3 is CAWSRGSSYNEQFF. CDR3 DNA: TGTGCCTGGAGTCGGGGAAGCTCCTACAATGAGCAGTTCTTC.

Only one count was recorded for this clone. The chain couples TRBV10-2 to TRBJ2-1; D is possibly TRBD2 (6 bases). Germline CDR1 is WSHSY and CDR2 is SAAADI. This CDR3 contains 12 residues. Trimming took 6 bases from V and 16 from J, leaving 19 bases between them. CDR3 nucleotide sequence: TGCGCCAGCAGCGAGACTGGGGGGAGAGAATTCTTC. Its translation: CASSETGGREFF.

The chain employs TRBV6-5 and TRBJ2-3; D is perhaps TRBD1 (6 bases). Germline CDR1 and CDR2: MNHEY and SVGAGI. The CDR3 length is 14 residues. Trimming removed 5 bases at V and 3 bases at J, with 12 bases between. CDR3 nucleotide sequence: TGTGCCAGCAGTAACAGGGTCCCAACAGATACGCAGTATTTT. Translated, it gives CASSNRVPTDTQYF.

The chain couples TRBV18 to TRBJ1-2; the D is unclear. The CDR3 sequence is 13 residues long. V was cut by 3 bases and J by 8 bases, with 13 bases left in between. The V gene's germline CDR1 is KGHSH and CDR2 LQKENI. The CDR3 loop is CASSPTAGRGYTF. In DNA form, the CDR3 reads TGTGCCAGCTCACCCACCGCGGGTCGGGGCTACACCTTC. The complete variable domain, with remaining parts taken from reference TRBV18 and TRBJ1-2, reads NAGVMQNPRHLVRRRGQEARLRCSPMKGHSHVYWYRQLPEEGLKFMVYLQKENIIDESGMPKERFSAEFPKEGPSILRIQQVVRGDSAAYFCASSPTAGRGYTFGSGTRLTVV.

V and J are TRBV5-6 and TRBJ1-5; D may be TRBD1 (5 bases). V lost 0 bases to trimming and J lost 7 bases, with 8 bases between them. Looked up from germline, CDR1 is SGHDT and CDR2 is YYEEEE. The CDR3 runs 13 residues. CDR3 amino acids: CASSLATGQPQHF. In DNA form, the CDR3 reads TGTGCCAGCAGCTTGGCCACAGGCCAGCCCCAGCATTTT.

The chain combines TRBV6-5 with TRBJ1-2; 9 nucleotides agree with TRBD1. Germline V gene lookup returns CDR1 MNHEY and CDR2 SVGAGI. V lost 0 bases to trimming and J lost 8 bases; unmatched junction nucleotides: 7. The CDR3 sequence is 15 residues long. The CDR3 sequence is CASSYSSRDRVGYTF. The CDR3 DNA reads as TGTGCCAGCAGTTACTCGTCCCGGGACAGGGTCGGCTACACCTTC.

The chain employs TRBV5-1 and TRBJ1-1, with TRBD1 as a possible D gene (6 bases). The CDR3 loop spans 13 amino acids. With 5 bases removed from V and 5 bases from J, the gap between germline ends came to 13 bases. Germline CDR1 is SGHRS and CDR2 is YFSETQ. CDR3 in amino acids: CASRSQGGTEAFF. The CDR3 DNA reads TGCGCCAGCAGATCACAGGGAGGGACTGAAGCTTTCTTT. Combining the CDR3 with reference TRBV5-1 and TRBJ1-1 gives the whole variable domain KAGVTQTPRYLIKTRGQQVTLSCSPISGHRSVSWYQQTPGQGLQFLFEYFSETQRNKGNFPGRFSGRQFSNSRSEMNVSTLELGDSALYLCASRSQGGTEAFFGQGTRLTVV.

V is TRBV7-9 and J is TRBJ2-2, with 7 bases aligning to TRBD2. The CDR3 runs to 17 residues. CDR1 is SEHNR, CDR2 FQNEAQ, per germline (reference sequence). Trimming at V came to 0 bases and at J to 6 bases, leaving 10 bases not matched to a gene. In DNA, the CDR3 is TGTGCCAGCAGCTTAGCCCCCGGCGGGAGCGTCGCCGGGGAGCTGTTTTTT. Protein product: CASSLAPGGSVAGELFF.

This chain joins TRBV19 and TRBJ1-2; D might be TRBD1 (6 bases). V gave up 6 bases and J gave up 8 bases, with 22 bases separating them. The CDR3 sequence is 15 residues long. The V gene's germline CDR1 is LNHDA and CDR2 SQIVND (reference sequence). CDR3 in DNA: TGTGCCAGTAGCCGCATCACCACAGGGTCTTCAGGCTACACCTTC. This gives the protein CASSRITTGSSGYTF.

The chain combines TRBV3-1 (or the pseudogene TRBV3-2) with TRBJ2-3, with D perhaps matching TRBD2 (6 bases). The CDR3 totals 14 residues. V lost 0 bases and J 8 bases, leaving 12 bases between the germline ends. Germline loops: CDR1 LGHDT, CDR2 YNNKEL (reference sequence). CDR3 nucleotide sequence: TGTGCCAGCAGCCAAGATCTAGCCGGGGGTACGCAGTATTTT. Residues: CASSQDLAGGTQYF.

The rearrangement uses TRBV3-1 (or the pseudogene TRBV3-2) and TRBJ2-5; TRBD1 might be the D (5 bases). CDR1 is LGHDT, CDR2 YNNKEL, per germline (reference sequence). V was shortened by 1 base and J by 6 bases, with 15 bases between the two germline ends. The CDR3 spans 15 residues. The CDR3 is CASSQGGALVKTQYF. CDR3 DNA: TGTGCCAGCAGCCAAGGTGGGGCATTGGTGAAGACCCAGTACTTC.

This clone turned up a few times. The rearrangement uses TRBV2 and TRBJ1-5; 9 positions agree with TRBD1. The length of the CDR3 is 17 residues. Germline V gene data show CDR1 as SNHLY and CDR2 as FYNNEI. V lost 7 bases and J lost 5; bases outside the gene matches: 15. The CDR3 spells CASTLGWTGVSYQPQHF. The DNA for the CDR3 is TGTGCCAGCACTCTGGGGTGGACAGGGGTGAGTTATCAGCCCCAGCATTTT.

The rearrangement links TRBV2 to TRBJ1-5; weak D call: TRBD1 (5 bases). The CDR3 contains 14 residues. V dropped 6 bases and J dropped 3 bases, with 12 bases sitting between them. Germline CDR1 and CDR2: SNHLY and FYNNEI. DNA for the CDR3: TGTGCCAGCAGGACCACAGGCCTCAATCAGCCCCAGCATTTT. Amino acid sequence: CASRTTGLNQPQHF.

CDR3 nucleotide sequence: TGTGCCAGCAGCGTAGGGACTAGAGGGACAGATACGCAGTATTTT. Encoded protein: CASSVGTRGTDTQYF. This chain links TRBV9 with TRBJ2-3, with 7 bases that match TRBD2. Germline values: CDR1 SGDLS, CDR2 YYNGEE. The CDR3 consists of 15 residues. The junction had 4 bases not matched to a gene; V was cut back by 0 bases and J by 3 bases.